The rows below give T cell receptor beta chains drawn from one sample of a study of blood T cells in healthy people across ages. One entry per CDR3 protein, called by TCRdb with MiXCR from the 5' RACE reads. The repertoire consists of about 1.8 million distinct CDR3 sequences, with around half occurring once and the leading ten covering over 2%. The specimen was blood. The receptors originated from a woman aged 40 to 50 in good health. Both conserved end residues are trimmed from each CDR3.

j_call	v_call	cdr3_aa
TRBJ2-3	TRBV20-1	SARGTRLPRDTQY
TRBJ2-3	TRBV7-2	ASSITGTSGGTDTQY
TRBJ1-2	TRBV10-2	ASFSGGMSGYT
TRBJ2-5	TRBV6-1	ASSAGTSEYYGTQY
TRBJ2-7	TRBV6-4	ASSDGSPYEQY
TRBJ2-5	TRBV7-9	ASSSTRILAGGQETQY
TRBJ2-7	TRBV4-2	ASSQDRGLAGLSYEQY
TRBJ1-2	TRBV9	ASSDPTGFRSYGYT
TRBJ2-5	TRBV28	ASSHYTAGVLRTETQY
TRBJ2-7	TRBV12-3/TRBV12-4	ASASSYEQY
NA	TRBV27	ASSLTPSGGDEQY
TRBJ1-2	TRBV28	ASSADGARGYT
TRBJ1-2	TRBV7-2	ASSLYDRGNYGYT
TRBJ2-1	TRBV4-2	ASSQAGGTGDTIEQF
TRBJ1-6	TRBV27	ASSLSGSYNSPLH
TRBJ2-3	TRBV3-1	ASNNLDRGSTDTQY
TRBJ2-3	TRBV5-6	ASSLITGSASDTQY
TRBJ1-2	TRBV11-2	ASSSGPLTLYGYT
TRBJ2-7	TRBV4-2	ASSPRDRDSYEQY
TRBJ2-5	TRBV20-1	SQHRGKETQY
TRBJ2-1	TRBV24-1	ATSGPGTSGTDNNEQF
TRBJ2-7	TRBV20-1	SAGYRGQAPYEQY
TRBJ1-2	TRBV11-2	ASEGTGYGYT
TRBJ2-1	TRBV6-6	ASCPKWTSNEQF
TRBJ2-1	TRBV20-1	SARDSLAFEQF
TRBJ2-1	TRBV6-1	ASRNVRGASSYNEQF
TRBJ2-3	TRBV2	ASSASGESDTQY